Listed below are T cell receptor beta chains from one sample, sequenced in a study of early T cells in non-severe SARS-CoV-2 infection. TCRdb analysed the 5' RACE reads with MiXCR anew, one entry per CDR3 protein. The data show about 44,000 distinct CDR3 sequences, about a quarter seen once. Material: whole blood, obtained at baseline. These receptors were taken from an adult who was a healthcare worker with PCR-confirmed SARS-CoV-2 infection or an uninfected control (not recorded which). Both conserved end residues are part of each CDR3. D genes are given only for firm matches. Where a row states a size, it is once, few, many or the class of an expanded clone; other rows omit it.

size,J,V,D,CDR3,DNA
-,TRBJ1-6,TRBV7-9,-,CASSLLVAGANSPLHF,TGTGCCAGCAGCTTACTGGTCGCAGGGGCTAATTCACCCCTCCACTTT
few,TRBJ2-5,TRBV11-2,-,CASSLGQLETQYF,TGTGCCAGCAGCCTAGGACAGCTGGAGACCCAGTACTTC
-,TRBJ1-5,TRBV7-2,-,CASSASNQPQHF,TGTGCCAGCAGCGCCTCCAATCAGCCCCAGCATTTT
-,TRBJ1-6,TRBV7-9,TRBD1,CASRDRGGNSPLHF,TGTGCCAGCAGGGACAGGGGTGGCAATTCACCCCTCCACTTT
few,TRBJ1-2,TRBV7-9,TRBD1,CASSIEGGSSYGYTF,TGTGCCAGCAGCATCGAAGGGGGCTCGAGCTATGGCTACACCTTC
few,TRBJ2-2,TRBV4-2,TRBD2,CASSQETSVAGELFF,TGTGCCAGCAGCCAAGAGACTAGCGTGGCCGGGGAGCTGTTTTTT
-,TRBJ2-5,TRBV6-2/TRBV6-3,-,CASNLQGWQTQYF,TGTGCCAGCAACCTCCAGGGCTGGCAGACCCAGTACTTC
few,TRBJ2-5,TRBV4-1,-,CASSQEGKGKTQYF,TGCGCCAGCAGCCAAGAAGGGAAGGGAAAGACCCAGTACTTC
few,TRBJ2-7,TRBV9,-,CASSPRGLSSYEQYF,TGTGCCAGCAGCCCCCGCGGCCTCAGCTCCTACGAGCAGTACTTC
few,TRBJ1-2,TRBV12-3/TRBV12-4,-,CASSFRPTDGYTF,TGTGCCAGCAGTTTCCGCCCGACAGACGGCTACACCTTC
few,TRBJ1-4,TRBV18,-,CASSPADRSTNEKLFF,TGTGCCAGCTCACCTGCGGACAGATCAACTAATGAAAAACTGTTTTTT
many,TRBJ2-7,TRBV7-8,-,CASSLFGTYSYEQYF,TGTGCCAGCAGCTTATTTGGGACCTATTCCTACGAGCAGTACTTC
-,TRBJ2-1,TRBV4-2,-,CASSQEGTGYARNEQFF,TGTGCCAGCAGCCAAGAGGGAACGGGGTACGCTAGGAATGAGCAGTTCTTC
-,TRBJ1-5,TRBV19,TRBD1,CASREGTVSNQPQHF,TGTGCCAGCAGAGAGGGGACAGTTAGCAATCAGCCCCAGCATTTT
-,TRBJ2-4,TRBV7-9,-,CASSPDQTDAIQYF,TGTGCCAGCAGCCCGGACCAGACAGACGCTATTCAGTACTTC
-,TRBJ2-3,TRBV6-1,-,CASSEAFLDTQYF,TGTGCCAGCAGTGAAGCCTTTTTAGATACGCAGTATTTT
few,TRBJ2-3,TRBV12-3/TRBV12-4,TRBD2,CASRTSGGADTQYF,TGTGCCAGCAGAACTAGCGGGGGAGCAGATACGCAGTATTTT
-,TRBJ2-7,TRBV10-3,TRBD2,CATGLAGGRDSEQYF,TGTGCCACGGGACTAGCGGGGGGGCGTGATTCCGAGCAGTACTTC
few,TRBJ2-3,TRBV19,-,CASRYGGAITDTQYF,TGTGCCAGTAGGTATGGCGGGGCCATCACAGATACGCAGTATTTT
few,TRBJ2-1,TRBV11-2,-,CASGVRTASYNEQFF,TGTGCCAGCGGGGTCCGGACAGCTTCCTACAATGAGCAGTTCTTC
few,TRBJ2-2,TRBV30,-,CAWKTERNTGELFF,TGTGCCTGGAAGACGGAAAGAAACACCGGGGAGCTGTTTTTT
few,TRBJ1-1,TRBV20-1,TRBD1,CSATDRKNTEAFF,TGCAGTGCTACGGACAGGAAGAACACTGAAGCTTTCTTT
-,TRBJ2-7,TRBV11-2,-,CASSLALDSYEQYF,TGTGCCAGCAGCTTAGCCCTGGACAGCTACGAGCAGTACTTC
-,TRBJ1-1,TRBV19,TRBD1,CASSINRGNTEVFF,TGTGCCAGTAGTATTAACAGGGGGAACACTGAAGTTTTCTTT
-,TRBJ2-1,TRBV3-1,TRBD1,CASSQVLPGQGINEQFF,TGTGCCAGCAGCCAAGTTCTTCCGGGACAGGGGATCAATGAGCAGTTCTTC
few,TRBJ1-6,TRBV11-3,TRBD1,CASSWDRASPLHF,TGTGCCAGCAGCTGGGACAGGGCTTCACCCCTCCACTTT
few,TRBJ1-1,TRBV7-3,-,CASSSLGGRLRGGEAFF,TGTGCCAGCAGCTCGCTAGGCGGACGGCTCCGAGGGGGTGAAGCTTTCTTT
-,TRBJ1-1,TRBV12-3/TRBV12-4,-,CASAIPMNTEAFF,TGTGCCAGCGCCATTCCCATGAACACTGAAGCTTTCTTT
few,TRBJ1-1,TRBV4-2,-,CASSPSRTEAFF,TGTGCCAGCAGCCCTTCCCGGACTGAAGCTTTCTTT
few,TRBJ2-7,TRBV18,-,CASSPVSGYEQYF,TGTGCCAGCTCACCGGTGTCGGGGTACGAGCAGTACTTC
few,TRBJ2-5,TRBV6-5,-,CASSRIGLKETQYF,TGTGCCAGCAGTCGCATAGGTCTGAAGGAGACCCAGTACTTC
-,TRBJ2-1,TRBV11-2,-,CASSYGGEAGEQFF,TGTGCCAGCAGCTACGGTGGAGAGGCAGGGGAGCAGTTCTTC
-,TRBJ1-5,TRBV5-6,-,CASSMTGNQPQHF,TGTGCCAGCAGTATGACAGGCAATCAGCCCCAGCATTTT
-,TRBJ1-1,TRBV29-1,-,CSVVTGLNTEAFF,TGCAGCGTAGTTACAGGGCTGAACACTGAAGCTTTCTTT
-,TRBJ1-1,TRBV10-3,-,CAISVNTEAFF,TGTGCCATCAGTGTAAACACTGAAGCTTTCTTT
-,TRBJ2-3,TRBV6-5,-,CASSYATGLPTDTQYF,TGTGCCAGCAGTTACGCGACAGGACTACCCACAGATACGCAGTATTTT
-,TRBJ2-2,TRBV25-1,-,CASSWGQNTGELFF,TGTGCCAGCAGCTGGGGACAGAACACCGGGGAGCTGTTTTTT
few,TRBJ2-7,TRBV20-1,-,CSARRDLNYEQYF,TGCAGTGCTCGGCGGGACTTAAATTACGAGCAGTACTTC
-,TRBJ2-7,TRBV25-1,TRBD1,CASGGQGAYEQYF,TGTGCCAGCGGCGGACAGGGGGCCTACGAGCAGTACTTC
many,TRBJ1-5,TRBV2,-,CASTAGAARNQPQHF,TGTGCCAGCACCGCTGGTGCGGCACGCAATCAGCCCCAGCATTTT
-,TRBJ2-7,TRBV20-1,-,CSAKGGGPYEQYF,TGCAGTGCTAAGGGGGGGGGTCCCTACGAGCAGTACTTC
few,TRBJ2-3,TRBV5-1,TRBD2,CASSLAAGGPADTQYF,TGCGCCAGCAGCTTGGCGGCGGGGGGGCCCGCAGATACGCAGTATTTT
few,TRBJ2-5,TRBV11-2,TRBD1,CASSPPTTGVAETQYF,TGTGCCAGCAGCCCTCCCACGACAGGGGTGGCGGAGACCCAGTACTTC
-,TRBJ1-1,TRBV7-9,-,CASSPDISAFF,TGTGCCAGCAGCCCAGACATCTCAGCTTTCTTT
few,TRBJ1-5,TRBV6-5,-,CASRLDGNQPQHF,TGTGCCAGCAGATTGGACGGCAATCAGCCCCAGCATTTT
-,TRBJ2-7,TRBV6-2/TRBV6-3,-,CASSVDTYEQYF,TGTGCCAGCAGTGTGGACACTTACGAGCAGTACTTC
-,TRBJ1-1,TRBV7-9,TRBD1,CASSAGQGATEAFF,TGTGCCAGCAGCGCGGGACAGGGGGCCACTGAAGCTTTCTTT
-,TRBJ2-7,TRBV19,-,CASSIGFQGYEQYF,TGTGCCAGTAGTATAGGTTTTCAGGGCTACGAGCAGTACTTC